The source of this TCR beta chain is a study of CD8 T cells in ankylosing spondylitis. From germline, CDR1 is SEHNR and CDR2 FQNEAQ (reference sequence). Trimming left V 5 bases short and J 6 bases short, with 15 bases between. This CDR3 has 14 residues. Note on this clonotype: What it recognizes is unknown.

Using quantitative 5'-RACE with molecular barcodes, the authors made TCR beta libraries. MiXCR was run by TCRdb on the 5' RACE reads, yielding one entry per CDR3 protein. The sample holds 200,000 to 250,000 distinct CDR3 sequences, approximately 16% seen once. Study-wide results and caveats: Among TCR beta sequences, a motif of eight or nine highly homologous variants appeared characteristic of ankylosing spondylitis blood. As reported, disease-linked clones showed significant enrichment in matched ankylosing spondylitis synovial fluid. Earlier studies detected some motif variants in reactive arthritis synovial fluid and blood.

Specimen: blood, either unsorted or a sorted T cell fraction (not recorded which). This receptor was taken from a male donor with ankylosing spondylitis. V and J are TRBV7-9 and TRBJ2-3, with D possibly TRBD2 on 6 matching bases. CDR3 nucleotide sequence: TGTGCCAGCAGCCCTCCGGGGGACGTGGATACGCAGTATTTT. Translating it yields CASSPPGDVDTQYF.